The 28 T cell receptor beta chains reported below all come from one sample, sequenced in a study of identical twins. TCRdb re-called the 5' RACE reads with MiXCR, one entry per CDR3 protein. The sample lists 200,000 to 250,000 distinct CDR3 sequences, approximately 12% occurring once. This sample was also put to use in a study of yellow fever vaccine responses in identical twins.

The sample was memory (CD45RO+) T cells sorted from blood. The receptors were gathered from a woman between 18 and 29 years old in good health.

The V call is TRBV6-2 or TRBV6-3, the J call TRBJ2-5, with TRBD2 matching 12 bases. CDR1 MNHEY and CDR2 SVGEGT come from the germline V gene. The CDR3 is 16 residues long. V dropped 6 bases and J dropped 4; count of bases not matched to a gene: 9. CDR3 sequence: CASRKLAGGPGETQYF. The CDR3 DNA sequence: TGTGCCAGCAGGAAGCTAGCGGGAGGGCCTGGAGAGACCCAGTACTTC.

This CDR3 is CSAEWRGGTGELFF. CDR3 sequence (DNA): TGCAGCGCCGAGTGGCGGGGGGGCACCGGGGAGCTGTTTTTT. The chain combines TRBV29-1 with TRBJ2-2, with 9 bases lining up with TRBD2. The CDR3 has 14 residues. Germline V gene data show CDR1 as SQVTM and CDR2 as ANQGSEA. The V and J ends lost 7 bases and 4 bases, in that order; junction bases with no gene match: 7.

This clonotype was seen a few times. J is TRBJ2-7 and V is TRBV7-9; D remains ambiguous. The CDR3 runs to 12 residues. V gave up 5 bases and J gave up 4 bases, with 9 bases separating them. Germline V gene sequence: CDR1 SEHNR, CDR2 FQNEAQ (reference sequence). In DNA form, the CDR3 reads TGTGCCAGCAGCCCCCCGCCGTACGAGCAGTACTTC. It codes for CASSPPPYEQYF.

The gene calls are TRBV28 and TRBJ2-7; D tentatively reads TRBD1 or TRBD2 (5 bases each). This CDR3 spans 14 amino acids. CDR1 is MDHEN and CDR2 is SYDVKM in the germline V gene. The V end lost 3 bases, the J end lost 3 bases, and 12 bases lay between the germline ends. The CDR3 sequence is CASSLFGANYEQYF. The CDR3 DNA reads as TGTGCCAGCAGTTTGTTCGGGGCTAACTACGAGCAGTACTTC.

The rearrangement uses TRBV7-9 and TRBJ2-3, with TRBD2 as a possible D gene (6 bases). The CDR3 contains 16 residues. V lost 3 bases, J lost 0 bases, and 13 bases lay in between. CDR1 and CDR2 (germline): SEHNR, FQNEAQ (reference sequence). CDR3 residues: CASSFGTLTSTDTQYF. CDR3 nucleotide sequence: TGTGCCAGCAGCTTTGGGACTCTTACTAGCACAGATACGCAGTATTTT.

This clonotype was seen many times. The chain uses TRBV14 and TRBJ2-3, with 10 bases identical to TRBD1. Trimming took 4 bases from V and 3 from J; bases not matched to a gene: 10. This CDR3 has 17 residues. CDR1 SGHDN and CDR2 FVKESK come from the germline V gene. In nucleotides, the CDR3 is TGTGCCAGCAGCCGCCCCGGGACAGGGGAGAGGACAGATACGCAGTATTTT. Its translation: CASSRPGTGERTDTQYF.

The chain carries TRBV6-2 or TRBV6-3 and TRBJ2-7, with TRBD1 matching over 9 bases. This CDR3 contains 15 residues. With 4 bases clipped from V and 5 bases from J, the junction kept 9 bases outside the gene matches. The germline gives CDR1 MNHEY, CDR2 SVGEGT. This chain's CDR3 is CASSSGTGWIDEQYF. For the CDR3, the DNA is TGTGCCAGCAGTTCCGGGACAGGGTGGATCGACGAGCAGTACTTC.

There are a few counts of this clonotype. The chain links TRBV9 to TRBJ2-1, with 12 nucleotides matching TRBD2. The germline CDR1 and CDR2 sequences are SGDLS and YYNGEE. V was clipped by 4 bases and J by 4 bases; unmatched bases: 3. CDR3 length equals 15 residues. CDR3 loop: CASSFTSGGYNEQFF. In DNA form, the CDR3 reads TGTGCCAGCAGCTTCACTAGCGGGGGGTACAATGAGCAGTTCTTC.

There are many counts of this clonotype. The chain employs TRBV20-1 and TRBJ1-4; D gene unclear. Germline assignment: CDR1 DFQATT and CDR2 SNEGSKA (reference sequence). V was clipped by 3 bases and J by 0 bases, with 11 bases between them. The CDR3 totals 15 residues. This chain's CDR3 is CSASLRRATNEKLFF. Written as DNA, the CDR3 is TGCAGTGCTAGCCTCCGGCGTGCAACTAATGAAAAACTGTTTTTT.

This clonotype occurred many times. DNA for the CDR3: TGTGCCTGGAGTAGGGACTCAGGCTCTGGAAACACCATATATTTT. Amino acid sequence: CAWSRDSGSGNTIYF. The gene calls are TRBV30 and TRBJ1-3; possible D gene TRBD1, 5 bases. V was pared by 2 bases and J by 0 bases, with 11 bases between. The CDR3 has 15 amino acids. Germline V gene lookup returns CDR1 GTSNPN and CDR2 SVGIG (reference sequence).

This clonotype appeared a few times. The chain has TRBV9 and TRBJ2-2; TRBD2 is a possible D gene (6 bases). V was trimmed by 2 bases and J by 6 bases, leaving 14 bases between them. The CDR3 has 15 residues. Per germline, CDR1 SGDLS and CDR2 YYNGEE. The CDR3 is CASSVGDSRAGELFF. CDR3 nucleotide sequence: TGTGCCAGCAGCGTTGGGGACTCTCGAGCCGGGGAGCTGTTTTTT.

The chain has TRBV9 and TRBJ2-5, with D perhaps TRBD1 (5 bases). The germline V gene encodes CDR1 SGDLS and CDR2 YYNGEE. This CDR3 region has 13 residues. V was pared by 3 bases and J by 1 base, with 7 bases between. The DNA for the CDR3 is TGTGCCAGCAGCGCGACAGCCCAAGAGACCCAGTACTTC. It is translated as CASSATAQETQYF.

A few counts support this clonotype. The V gene is TRBV11-2, the J gene TRBJ2-5; 10 nucleotides line up with TRBD1. With V trimmed by 4 bases and J by 5 bases, 16 bases remained unmatched. Germline V gene sequence: CDR1 SGHAT, CDR2 FQNNGV. The CDR3 spans 18 residues. The CDR3 nucleotides are TGTGCCAGCAGCTCCCCGTCCAAGGGGACAGGGGCGCGGGAGACCCAGTACTTC. Amino acid sequence: CASSSPSKGTGARETQYF.

This clonotype was observed a handful of times. This chain joins TRBV9 and TRBJ2-3; D gene uncertain. Germline values: CDR1 SGDLS, CDR2 YYNGEE. CDR3 size: 14 residues. V lost 0 bases to trimming and J lost 1 base, with 6 bases between them. The CDR3 region has the DNA TGTGCCAGCAGCGTAGAACAGCGCACAGATACGCAGTATTTT. Encoded protein: CASSVEQRTDTQYF.

This clonotype was found a few times. This chain connects TRBV20-1 to TRBJ2-7, with 8 bases fitting TRBD2. This CDR3 is 14 amino acids long. V lost 6 bases to trimming and J lost 3 bases; unmatched junction nucleotides: 10. Germline values: CDR1 DFQATT, CDR2 SNEGSKA (reference sequence). CDR3 DNA sequence: TGCAGTGCCCAAGAAACTAGCGGACGCTACGAGCAGTACTTC. This encodes CSAQETSGRYEQYF.

This clonotype has just a few counts. DNA of the CDR3: TGTGCCAGCAGCAGTCGGGACAGGGACCACGAGCAGTACTTC. Amino acids: CASSSRDRDHEQYF. The chain is built from TRBV7-8 and TRBJ2-7, with TRBD1 identical over 9 bases. CDR3 length: 14 amino acids. V lost 5 bases, J lost 5 bases, and 7 bases stayed unmatched. Germline-derived CDR1 and CDR2 are SGHVS and FQNEAQ.

The rearrangement joins TRBV20-1 to TRBJ2-5, with 8 bases fitting TRBD2. This CDR3 contains 14 residues. J lost 5 bases, V lost 3 bases, and 8 bases had no gene match. CDR1 and CDR2 (germline): DFQATT, SNEGSKA (reference sequence). As DNA, the CDR3 is TGCAGTGCTAGCACCAGCGGGAGAGGGGAGACCCAGTACTTC. Translation gives CSASTSGRGETQYF.

The rearrangement uses TRBV7-2 and TRBJ2-7; TRBD2 is a possible D gene (6 bases). V was clipped by 6 bases and J by 5 bases, with 20 bases between them. The V gene's germline CDR1 is SGHTA and CDR2 FQGNSA. The CDR3 sequence is 15 residues long. The CDR3 is CASSVVAVEVHEQYF. For the CDR3, the DNA is TGTGCCAGCAGTGTAGTAGCGGTAGAAGTCCACGAGCAGTACTTC.

This chain uses TRBV4-3 with TRBJ2-3; possibly TRBD1 for D (5 bases). The CDR3 loop spans 16 amino acids. Germline assignment: CDR1 LGHNA and CDR2 YSLEER. V was trimmed by 1 base and J by 1 base, leaving 12 bases between them. For the CDR3, the DNA is TGCGCCAGCAGCCAAGGGAAAGGGGCTGGCACAGATACGCAGTATTTT. This encodes CASSQGKGAGTDTQYF.

This clonotype turned up a few times. V and J are TRBV7-2 and TRBJ1-4; no clear D gene. V shed 1 base and J shed 7 bases, with 16 bases lying between them. Germline-derived CDR1 and CDR2 are SGHTA and FQGNSA. The CDR3 consists of 16 residues. The CDR3 spells CASSLGMGRVGEKLFF. The CDR3 nucleotides are TGTGCCAGCAGCTTAGGGATGGGAAGGGTTGGTGAAAAACTGTTTTTT.

This clonotype showed up many times. The V call is TRBV12-3 or TRBV12-4, the J call TRBJ2-7; 9 bases fit TRBD2. After removal of 6 bases from V and 2 bases from J, the junction contained 5 bases not matched to a gene. The CDR3 has 14 residues. The CDR3 protein is CASREAGGPYEQYF. In nucleotides, the CDR3 is TGTGCCAGCAGGGAAGCGGGAGGCCCCTACGAGCAGTACTTC.

This clonotype was counted ten times or more. J is TRBJ2-3 and V is TRBV5-1; D is uncertain. Looked up from germline, CDR1 is SGHRS and CDR2 is YFSETQ. The CDR3 sequence is 14 residues long. V lost 3 bases, J lost 2 bases, and 10 bases lay in between. CDR3 DNA: TGCGCCAGCAGCTCGGAGCCCAACACAGATACGCAGTATTTT. Encoded protein: CASSSEPNTDTQYF.

The table lists this clonotype with a few counts. This rearrangement joins TRBV20-1 to TRBJ2-7; 7 bases line up with TRBD2. The CDR3 extends over 14 amino acids. The V and J ends lost 1 base and 3 bases, in that order; junction bases with no gene match: 6. The V gene's germline CDR1 is DFQATT and CDR2 SNEGSKA (reference sequence). The CDR3, as DNA: TGCAGTGCTAGAGGCCCTAGCGGTAACTACGAGCAGTACTTC. It codes for CSARGPSGNYEQYF.

J is TRBJ2-1 and V is TRBV9; D possibly uses TRBD1 or TRBD2 (6 bases each). The CDR3 loop spans 16 amino acids. The V end was cut by 0 bases, the J end by 1 base, with 11 bases between. CDR1 is SGDLS and CDR2 is YYNGEE in the germline V gene. The CDR3 is CASSVEGGLSYNEQFF. The CDR3 nucleotides are TGTGCCAGCAGCGTAGAGGGGGGCCTTTCCTACAATGAGCAGTTCTTC.

The chain carries TRBV4-2 and TRBJ2-3; D is undetermined. Per the germline V gene, CDR1 is LGHNA and CDR2 is YNFKEQ. V gave up 0 bases and J gave up 11 bases, with 9 bases separating them. CDR3 size: 12 residues. CDR3 in amino acids: CASSQDRYQQYF. The CDR3 DNA sequence: TGTGCCAGCAGCCAAGACCGTTATCAGCAGTATTTT.

The rearrangement uses TRBV25-1 and TRBJ2-3; 7 bases fit TRBD1. Germline loops: CDR1 MGHDK, CDR2 SYGVNS. V trimming: 5 bases; J trimming: 3 bases; junction bases outside the gene matches: 14. The CDR3 has 17 residues. The CDR3 here is CASSPDRDPRGTDTQYF. CDR3 DNA sequence: TGTGCCAGCAGTCCTGACAGGGACCCTAGGGGGACAGATACGCAGTATTTT.

This clonotype came up many times. This chain joins TRBV28 and TRBJ1-5; D is perhaps TRBD1 (6 bases). Trimming removed 8 bases from V and 6 bases from J, with 14 bases in between. Germline CDR1 MDHEN, CDR2 SYDVKM. CDR3 length equals 13 residues. The CDR3 protein is CASSLPGVQPQHF. The CDR3, as DNA: TGTGCCAGCTCACTTCCAGGGGTTCAGCCCCAGCATTTT.

The chain links TRBV12-3 or TRBV12-4 to TRBJ2-5; weak D call: TRBD1 (6 bases). V was shortened by 3 bases and J by 6 bases, with 14 bases between the two germline ends. This CDR3 is 14 amino acids long. CDR3 in amino acids: CASSLVGAGKTQYF. CDR3 DNA: TGTGCCAGCAGTTTGGTGGGGGCTGGAAAGACCCAGTACTTC.